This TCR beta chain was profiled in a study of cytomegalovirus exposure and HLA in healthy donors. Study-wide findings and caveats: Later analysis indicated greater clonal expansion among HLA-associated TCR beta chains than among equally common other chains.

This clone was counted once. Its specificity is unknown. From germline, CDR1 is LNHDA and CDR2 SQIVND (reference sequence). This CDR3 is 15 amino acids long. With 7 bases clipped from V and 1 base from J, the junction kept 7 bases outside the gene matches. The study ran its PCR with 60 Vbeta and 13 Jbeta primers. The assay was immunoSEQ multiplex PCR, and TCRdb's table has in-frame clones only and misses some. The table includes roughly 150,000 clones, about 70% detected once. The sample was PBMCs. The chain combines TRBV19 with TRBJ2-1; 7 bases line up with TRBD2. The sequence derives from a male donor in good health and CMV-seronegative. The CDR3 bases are TGTGCCAGTACCTTTAGCGGGTATTCCTACAATGAGCAGTTCTTC. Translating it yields CASTFSGYSYNEQFF.